This record covers a single T cell receptor beta chain. What it binds is unknown. This sample is part of a study of T cell responses to AZD1222 COVID-19 vaccine. Overall study results and limits: Recipients of AZD1222 seropositive at baseline numbered only six or seven. Spike as a whole was targeted by vaccine-associated CD4 TCRs, dominant at 160-218 and 743-854. Donors, mostly white British, included more females; clonal diversity was possibly underestimated.

The data were produced by immunoSEQ multiplex PCR, yet TCRdb's version contains in-frame clones alone and is incomplete. The profile shows approximately 260,000 clones, more than 85% of them singletons. The ends were cut back, 0 bases at V and 6 bases at J, with 12 bases in the middle. There are 14 residues in the CDR3. Germline CDR1 reads MDHEN; CDR2 reads SYDVKM. This sample comprised peripheral blood, obtained on day 0 of AZD1222 vaccination. V gene TRBV28 combines with J gene TRBJ2-7; D might be TRBD2 (6 bases). The TCR was taken from an adult in good health. In DNA, the CDR3 is TGTGCCAGCAGTTTATGGGCAGGAGCGGGCGAGCAGTACTTC. Protein sequence: CASSLWAGAGEQYF.